These 13 T cell receptor beta chains were all obtained from the same sample, sequenced in a study of T cell changes during pregnancy in multiple sclerosis. The assay was immunoSEQ multiplex PCR, and TCRdb's table has in-frame clones only and misses some. The repertoire holds over 50,000 clones, with 75% to 90% as singletons. The sample in question was peripheral blood, obtained in the first trimester of pregnancy. These receptors came from a female donor in good health, enrolled as a control in a pregnancy study.

This clone was detected once. The chain links TRBV30 to TRBJ2-3, with 8 bases fitting TRBD2. The CDR3 runs to 15 residues. The junction had 7 bases not matched to a gene; V was cut back by 1 base and J by 4 bases. Germline CDR1 is GTSNPN and CDR2 is SVGIG (reference sequence). The DNA for the CDR3 is TGTGCCTGGAGTGACCCCCGGCGGGGGGCAGATACGCAGTATTTT. It specifies CAWSDPRRGADTQYF. Variable domain in full (rest from reference TRBV30 and TRBJ2-3): SQTIHQWPATLVQPVGSPLSLECTVEGTSNPNLYWYRQAAGRGLQLLFYSVGIGQISSEVPQNLSASRPQDRQFILSSKKLLLSDSGFYLCAWSDPRRGADTQYFGPGTRLTVL.

The chain is built from TRBV10-3 and TRBJ1-3; the D is unclear. V was clipped by 0 bases and J by 0 bases, with 18 bases between them. CDR1 and CDR2 (germline): ENHRY, SYGVKD. The CDR3 is 19 residues long. The CDR3: CAISESTRGSLNSGNTIYF. The DNA of the CDR3 is TGTGCCATCAGTGAGTCGACTCGAGGCAGCCTAAACTCTGGAAACACCATATATTTT.

The rearrangement uses TRBV4-3 and TRBJ1-2; D call uncertain. Germline values: CDR1 LGHNA, CDR2 YSLEER. V was clipped by 0 bases and J by 5 bases, with 16 bases between them. The CDR3 sequence is 16 residues long. The CDR3 DNA reads TGCGCCAGCAGCCAAGATGGGGAGATGAAGGGATATGGCTACACCTTC. Translating it yields CASSQDGEMKGYGYTF.

The chain employs TRBV9 and TRBJ2-1; possible D gene TRBD2, 6 bases. This CDR3 comprises 15 residues. CDR1 and CDR2 (germline): SGDLS, YYNGEE. Trimming removed 3 bases from V and 2 bases from J, with 12 bases in between. The CDR3 DNA reads TGTGCCAGCAGCGCCAGCGGGCCGCCCTACAATGAGCAGTTCTTC. Translating it yields CASSASGPPYNEQFF.

This clone was recorded only once. J is TRBJ2-7 and V is TRBV11-2; TRBD1 agrees at 11 bases. This CDR3 is built from 16 residues. V was clipped by 1 base and J by 7 bases; unmatched bases: 9. From germline, CDR1 is SGHAT and CDR2 FQNNGV. The CDR3 sequence is CASSLARPGQGGEQYF. The CDR3 DNA follows: TGTGCCAGCAGCTTAGCTCGACCGGGACAGGGGGGTGAGCAGTACTTC.

This sequence joins TRBV7-2 and TRBJ2-7, with D possibly TRBD2 on 7 matching bases. V was shortened by 5 bases and J by 3 bases, with 17 bases between the two germline ends. This CDR3 has 15 residues. The germline V gene has CDR1 SGHTA and CDR2 FQGNSA. CDR3 region: CASSLGDGGLYEQYF. The CDR3 DNA is TGTGCCAGCAGCCTGGGGGACGGGGGGCTCTACGAGCAGTACTTC.

This chain links TRBV7-3 with TRBJ2-1; 12 nucleotides align to TRBD1. V lost 3 bases, J lost 0 bases, and 12 bases stayed unmatched. Germline V gene lookup returns CDR1 SGHTA and CDR2 FQGTGA. This CDR3 comprises 20 residues. The CDR3 spells CASSLTIPGQGASSYNEQFF. DNA for the CDR3: TGTGCCAGCAGCTTGACGATACCGGGACAGGGGGCGAGCTCCTACAATGAGCAGTTCTTC.

This chain links TRBV5-1 with TRBJ1-6; 9 nucleotides line up with TRBD1. The germline V gene encodes CDR1 SGHRS and CDR2 YFSETQ. The CDR3 extends over 16 amino acids. Germline trimming cut 1 base from V and 9 bases from J; bases unmatched to any gene: 8. The CDR3 loop is CASSLWRQGDGSPLHF. The CDR3 nucleotides read TGCGCCAGCAGCTTGTGGAGACAGGGGGATGGTTCACCCCTCCACTTT.

The rearrangement links TRBV7-2 to TRBJ1-2; D unresolved. The V gene's germline CDR1 is SGHTA and CDR2 FQGNSA. V was pared by 5 bases and J by 3 bases, with 13 bases between. CDR3 size: 14 residues. CDR3 DNA sequence: TGTGCCAGCAGCCGGCCTCGGGATGACTATGGCTACACCTTC. Translating it yields CASSRPRDDYGYTF.

The rearrangement links TRBV6-1 to TRBJ2-5; unclear D gene. Germline V gene sequence: CDR1 MNHNS, CDR2 SASEGT. V lost 3 bases and J 0 bases, leaving 11 bases between the germline ends. CDR3 size: 15 residues. CDR3 DNA: TGTGCCAGCAGTGATCTCCAGTCCCACCAAGAGACCCAGTACTTC. Protein product: CASSDLQSHQETQYF.

This clone appeared once. The chain employs TRBV19 and TRBJ2-7; D is ambiguous. Between the trimmed V and J ends, which lost 4 bases and 2 bases, there was a span of 12 bases. Germline CDR1 is LNHDA and CDR2 is SQIVND (reference sequence). The CDR3 runs 14 residues. This CDR3 reads CASSKQTPPYEQYF. DNA for the CDR3: TGTGCCAGTAGTAAACAGACACCACCCTACGAGCAGTACTTC.

This chain links TRBV9 with TRBJ2-6; D gene ambiguous. From germline, CDR1 is SGDLS and CDR2 YYNGEE. Trimming took 1 base from V and 2 from J, leaving 7 bases between them. The CDR3 contains 15 residues. DNA for the CDR3: TGTGCCAGCAGCGTATTATCCCCTGGGGCCAACGTCCTGACTTTC. It encodes CASSVLSPGANVLTF.

With regard to this clone: Within the sample, other DNA sequences also encode this same CDR3. The chain uses TRBV6-5 and TRBJ1-2, with 8 positions matching TRBD1. The CDR3 has 14 amino acids. J gave up 4 bases and V 8 bases, and 9 bases lay outside the gene matches. In germline, CDR1 is MNHEY, CDR2 SVGAGI. CDR3 coding DNA: TGTGCCAGCGGGACCGGGACAGGAGCCTATGGCTACACCTTC. Translating it yields CASGTGTGAYGYTF.